These T cell receptor beta chains were read from a single sample in a study of blood T cell repertoires in COVID-19. The assay was immunoSEQ multiplex PCR, and TCRdb's table has in-frame clones only and misses some. The table includes approximately 280,000 clones, 75% to 90% detected once. The material sequenced was peripheral blood. The origin of the receptors is a woman aged 70-85 years with acute or convalescent COVID-19. CDR3s include the opening cysteine and the closing phenylalanine or tryptophan. A D gene is named only where the DNA matches it firmly. Clone sizes are given selectively: once, few, many, or a class where the clone is expanded.

>TRBV7-2|.|.|TRBJ1-3
TGTGCCAGCAGCTTAGGGGCCCACTCTGGAAACACCATATATTTT
CASSLGAHSGNTIYF
>TRBV7-9|TRBD1|.|TRBJ2-2
TGTGCCAGCAGCTTACTACAGGGGAGCACCGGGGAGCTGTTTTTT
CASSLLQGSTGELFF
>TRBV5-1|.|.|TRBJ2-3
TGCGCCAGCAGCCCCCGGCGAGGAGGGGATACGCAGTATTTT
CASSPRRGGDTQYF
>TRBV7-3|.|once|TRBJ1-1
TGTGCCAGCAGCTTGGACAGTAGGGGCCGGGGCACTGAAGCTTTCTTT
CASSLDSRGRGTEAFF
>TRBV9|.|.|TRBJ2-3
TGTGCCAGCAGCGTAGCTCGGGGGTCCACAGATACGCAGTATTTT
CASSVARGSTDTQYF
>TRBV5-1|.|few|TRBJ2-5
TGCGCCAGCAGCTTGGGAACGGGCTCCGGGGATCAGTACTTC
CASSLGTGSGDQYF
>TRBV7-3|.|.|TRBJ1-6
TGTGCCAGCAGCGTTCGGGGGGGTTCACCCCTCCACTTT
CASSVRGGSPLHF
>TRBV19|TRBD1|.|TRBJ1-1
TGTGCCAGTAGTCCCCGGACAGGGGGCCTTAACACTGAAGCTTTCTTT
CASSPRTGGLNTEAFF
>TRBV5-8|TRBD1|.|TRBJ1-4
TGTGCCAGCAGTTCAGGGGGCCGTAATGAAAAACTGTTTTTT
CASSSGGRNEKLFF
>TRBV12-3/TRBV12-4|.|.|TRBJ2-2
TGTGCCAGCACAAGCGCTTACAACGGGGAGCTGTTTTTT
CASTSAYNGELFF
>TRBV5-1|TRBD1|.|TRBJ2-1
TGCGCCAGCAACATTGGGGGACAGGGAAACAATGAGCAGTTCTTC
CASNIGGQGNNEQFF
>TRBV19|.|.|TRBJ1-2
TGTGCCAGCTGTTTTGGGTCTAGCTATGGCTACACCTTC
CASCFGSSYGYTF
>TRBV7-9|.|.|TRBJ1-5
TGTGCCAGCAGCTTAGACCCCACAAGCAATCAGCCCCAGCATTTT
CASSLDPTSNQPQHF